This entry lists 9 T cell receptor beta chains sequenced from one sample in a study of Ad26.COV2.S vaccination and SARS-CoV-2 variants. TCRdb keeps only in-frame clones here, not all; method: immunoSEQ multiplex PCR. The sample includes 290,000 or so clones, around 87% seen only once; the top ten take 2.5% to 3.5%. The treatment: approximately 18 received Ad26.COV2.S at low or high dose, single or two shots; roughly 5 received placebo; per-sample allocation not given. Specimen acquisition occurred on day 63 following the initial vaccine or placebo injection. Sequenced material: peripheral blood, taken in a trial of Ad26.COV2.S vaccine versus placebo. The receptor source for this set is a person between 18 and 59 years old who received the Ad26.COV2.S COVID-19 vaccine or a placebo.

This chain links TRBV4-2 with TRBJ1-6; D remains ambiguous. The CDR3 contains 15 residues. Germline-derived CDR1 and CDR2 are LGHNA and YNFKEQ. V was pared by 0 bases and J by 4 bases, with 7 bases between. The CDR3 spells CASSQDRPYNSPLHF. CDR3 nucleotides: TGTGCCAGCAGCCAAGACCGACCTTATAATTCACCCCTCCACTTT.

Only one count was recorded for this clone. The rearrangement joins TRBV7-3 to TRBJ2-5; no clear D. The CDR3 contains 13 residues. Germline CDR1 and CDR2: SGHTA and FQGTGA. V was clipped by 5 bases and J by 4 bases, with 11 bases between them. In nucleotides, the CDR3 is TGTGCCAGCAGCATGAGACTGAGAGAGACCCAGTACTTC. Amino acids: CASSMRLRETQYF.

The rearrangement uses TRBV14 and TRBJ1-1; 8 bases are a match to TRBD1. The length of the CDR3 is 14 residues. Trimming took 5 bases from V and 3 from J; bases not matched to a gene: 5. Germline CDR1 reads SGHDN; CDR2 reads FVKESK. The CDR3: CASSGQGGYTEAFF. CDR3 in DNA: TGTGCCAGCAGCGGACAGGGAGGGTACACTGAAGCTTTCTTT.

V is TRBV18 and J is TRBJ1-2; TRBD1 is a possible D gene (6 bases). Germline CDR1 is KGHSH and CDR2 is LQKENI. Trimming took 5 bases from V and 2 from J, leaving 6 bases between them. This CDR3 is built from 12 residues. CDR3 coding DNA: TGTGCCAGCTCAAGGGGGAACTATGGCTACACCTTC. This encodes CASSRGNYGYTF.

The rearrangement joins TRBV6-5 to TRBJ2-2; 8 bases match TRBD2. CDR1 is MNHEY, CDR2 SVGAGI, per germline. The V and J ends lost 8 bases and 0 bases, in that order; junction bases with no gene match: 5. This CDR3 has 15 residues. CDR3 sequence: CASQTGGANTGELFF. CDR3 DNA sequence: TGTGCCAGCCAAACGGGAGGGGCGAACACCGGGGAGCTGTTTTTT.

This clone was recorded a few times. The chain uses TRBV19 and TRBJ2-2; D unresolved. V lost 4 bases, J lost 6 bases, and 18 bases lay in between. CDR1 is LNHDA and CDR2 is SQIVND in the germline V gene (reference sequence). The length of the CDR3 is 16 residues. The CDR3 nucleotides read TGTGCCAGTAGTACCGGCCGGGTCGGGTACCCCGGGGAGCTGTTTTTT. Its protein product is CASSTGRVGYPGELFF.

The CDR3 loop reads CASSFSGNSYEQYF. DNA of the CDR3: TGTGCCAGTAGTTTTAGCGGGAACTCCTACGAGCAGTACTTC. This chain links TRBV19 with TRBJ2-7; TRBD2 matches 8 bases. Germline CDR1 reads LNHDA; CDR2 reads SQIVND (reference sequence). Losses at the gene ends were 5 bases for V and 0 bases for J; bases not matched to a gene: 3. CDR3 length: 14 amino acids. The variable domain in full, completed from reference TRBV19 and TRBJ2-7, reads DGGITQSPKYLFRKEGQNVTLSCEQNLNHDAMYWYRQDPGQGLRLIYYSQIVNDFQKGDIAEGYSVSREKKESFPLTVTSAQKNPTAFYLCASSFSGNSYEQYFGPGTRLTVT.

This clone was observed a single time. This sequence joins TRBV11-2 and TRBJ2-2; a possible D gene is TRBD2 (6 bases). This CDR3 spans 16 amino acids. CDR1 and CDR2 from the germline V gene are SGHAT and FQNNGV. The V end lost 4 bases, the J end lost 6 bases, and 18 bases lay between the germline ends. This CDR3 reads CASSSTSGVISGELFF. The CDR3 DNA follows: TGTGCCAGCAGCTCCACGTCGGGAGTAATCTCCGGGGAGCTGTTTTTT.

This sequence joins TRBV19 and TRBJ1-1; TRBD1 matches 7 bases. The germline V gene has CDR1 LNHDA and CDR2 SQIVND (reference sequence). The CDR3 spans 14 residues. Trimming cost V 7 bases and J 4 bases; bases outside gene matches: 9. CDR3 DNA: TGTGCCAGTATGAAGGGGGCTCTGGGCACTGAAGCTTTCTTT. Its protein is CASMKGALGTEAFF. The full variable domain, rest sourced from reference TRBV19 and TRBJ1-1, is DGGITQSPKYLFRKEGQNVTLSCEQNLNHDAMYWYRQDPGQGLRLIYYSQIVNDFQKGDIAEGYSVSREKKESFPLTVTSAQKNPTAFYLCASMKGALGTEAFFGQGTRLTVV.